The subject of this entry is one TCR beta chain. This sample is part of a study of T cell clones after liver transplantation. Method: immunoSEQ multiplex PCR; TCRdb's copy keeps in-frame clones and lacks some. The sample lists 50,000 or so clones, roughly 70% seen once, with about 9.9% in the top ten. With 0 bases removed from V and 4 bases from J, the gap between germline ends came to 10 bases. Germline V lookup: CDR1 WSHSY, CDR2 SAAADI. The CDR3 is 15 residues long. The clonotype comes from a human patient who received a liver transplant. Some T cells may be graft donor cells. This rearrangement joins TRBV10-2 to TRBJ2-1; D not resolved. The sample here was CD4+ T cells from blood, taken approximately 54 months after liver transplant. CDR3 coding DNA: TGCGCCAGCAGTGAGTCGTTGCAATTATACAATGAGCAGTTCTTC. Translated, it gives CASSESLQLYNEQFF.